The 2 T cell receptor beta chains in this list originate from one sample, sequenced in a study of CD8+ T cells in alopecia areata. cDNA reverse transcribed from extracted RNA served as the sequencing template. Assay: immunoSEQ multiplex PCR; the TCRdb copy retains only in-frame clones and omits some. The repertoire has fewer than 250,000 clones, roughly 40% of them found once; the top ten carry around 3%. Treatment described: oral pan-JAK inhibitor, 5-10 mg twice daily. The sample was CD4+ T cells sorted from blood, taken around week 36, from a patient treated with tofacitinib. All receptors derive from a human donor with alopecia areata.

This clone occurred a few times. This sequence joins TRBV5-1 and TRBJ1-1; D gene ambiguous. The germline V gene has CDR1 SGHRS and CDR2 YFSETQ. The ends were cut back, 7 bases at V and 0 bases at J, with 16 bases in the middle. The CDR3 sequence is 15 residues long. CDR3 protein: CASSPGPELNTEAFF. CDR3 DNA: TGCGCCAGCTCCCCCGGGCCTGAGTTGAACACTGAAGCTTTCTTT.

The chain employs TRBV6-5 and TRBJ2-5, with D hard to call. The V end lost 6 bases, the J end lost 4 bases, and 12 bases lay between the germline ends. The CDR3 is 13 residues long. The germline V gene has CDR1 MNHEY and CDR2 SVGAGI. In DNA form, the CDR3 reads TGTGCCAGCAGCCGACCCGGCTCAGAGACCCAGTACTTC. It translates to CASSRPGSETQYF.